The 16 T cell receptor beta chains presented below share a single source sample, sequenced in a study of blood T cell repertoires in COVID-19. TCRdb keeps only in-frame clones here, not all; method: immunoSEQ multiplex PCR. The repertoire consists of 85,000 or so clones, with around 86% occurring once and the leading ten covering approximately 44%. The sample consisted of peripheral blood. The source is a man aged 80 or over with acute or convalescent COVID-19.

The rearrangement joins TRBV14 to TRBJ2-1; 7 nucleotides agree with TRBD2. CDR3 size: 16 residues. CDR1 is SGHDN and CDR2 is FVKESK in the germline V gene. Unmatched junction bases numbered 8, after V lost 2 bases and J lost 4 bases. The chain's CDR3 is CASSQFGSSGYNEQFF. The CDR3 DNA reads as TGTGCCAGCAGCCAATTCGGATCTAGCGGATACAATGAGCAGTTCTTC.

V and J are TRBV4-1 and TRBJ2-5, with TRBD1 matching 9 bases. The CDR3 spans 14 residues. CDR1 and CDR2 from the germline V gene are MGHRA and YSYEKL. J gave up 7 bases and V 0 bases, and 3 bases lay outside the gene matches. CDR3 loop: CASSQDGQGRTQYF. CDR3 nucleotides: TGCGCCAGCAGCCAAGATGGACAGGGGAGGACCCAGTACTTC.

This clone appeared a single time. The V gene is TRBV5-1, the J gene TRBJ2-7; 13 bases match TRBD2. In germline, CDR1 is SGHRS, CDR2 YFSETQ. V shed 3 bases, J shed 5 bases, and the junction held 11 bases outside the gene matches. The CDR3 totals 17 residues. The CDR3 region is CASSSLIRTSGSHEQYF. As DNA, the CDR3 is TGCGCCAGCAGCTCCCTAATTCGGACTAGCGGGAGTCACGAGCAGTACTTC.

The J gene is TRBJ2-7, the V gene TRBV29-1, with D perhaps TRBD2 (6 bases). Trimming left V 3 bases short and J 5 bases short, with 11 bases between. Germline CDR1 SQVTM, CDR2 ANQGSEA. This CDR3 is built from 12 residues. CDR3 loop: CSVEEGVHEQYF. In DNA form, the CDR3 reads TGCAGCGTTGAGGAGGGCGTCCACGAGCAGTACTTC.

This chain uses TRBV7-9 with TRBJ2-7, with D possibly TRBD2 on 5 matching bases. This CDR3 contains 18 residues. Trimming removed 1 base from V and 0 bases from J, with 19 bases in between. Looked up from germline, CDR1 is SEHNR and CDR2 is FQNEAQ (reference sequence). The CDR3 region has the DNA TGTGCCAGCAGCTTAGGAGTGTCTGGGAGTATACCCTCCTACGAGCAGTACTTC. As protein: CASSLGVSGSIPSYEQYF.

The rearrangement links TRBV2 to TRBJ1-2, with TRBD1 matching over 9 bases. Germline-derived CDR1 and CDR2 are SNHLY and FYNNEI. The V gene end was trimmed by 4 bases and the J gene end by 11 bases; junction bases not matched to a gene: 5. This CDR3 is built from 12 residues. CDR3 bases: TGTGCCAGCAGTGGACAGGGGGTAAAGTACACCTTC. It is translated as CASSGQGVKYTF.

V gene TRBV7-3 combines with J gene TRBJ2-2, with TRBD1 as a possible D gene (5 bases). CDR3 length: 13 amino acids. The germline V gene has CDR1 SGHTA and CDR2 FQGTGA. Trimming pared 3 bases from V and 7 bases from J, leaving 9 bases between. The CDR3: CASSFTGYGELFF. CDR3 nucleotide sequence: TGTGCCAGCAGCTTTACAGGTTACGGGGAGCTGTTTTTT.

V and J are TRBV27 and TRBJ2-7; 10 bases fit TRBD1. The CDR3 is 15 residues long. The junction had 7 bases not matched to a gene; V was cut back by 6 bases and J by 2 bases. Germline V gene lookup returns CDR1 MNHEY and CDR2 SMNVEV (reference sequence). The CDR3 sequence: CASRIDRGRTYEQYF. CDR3 bases: TGTGCCAGCAGGATTGACAGGGGGCGAACCTACGAGCAGTACTTC.

This chain uses TRBV28 with TRBJ1-2; D gene uncertain. CDR3 length: 12 residues. The ends were cut back, 3 bases at V and 5 bases at J, with 7 bases in the middle. The germline V gene encodes CDR1 MDHEN and CDR2 SYDVKM. The CDR3 DNA reads as TGTGCCAGCAGTTTCGCGGGGTATGGCTACACCTTC. Protein: CASSFAGYGYTF.

The rearrangement uses TRBV30 and TRBJ1-3; possible D gene TRBD1, 5 bases. V shed 1 base and J shed 5 bases, with 12 bases lying between them. The CDR3 consists of 14 residues. Per germline, CDR1 GTSNPN and CDR2 SVGIG (reference sequence). The CDR3 here is CAWSGGGTRNTIYF. The CDR3 DNA sequence: TGTGCCTGGAGTGGCGGCGGGACGCGAAACACCATATATTTT.

This chain uses TRBV9 with TRBJ2-5; D is perhaps TRBD2 (6 bases). V lost 2 bases to trimming and J lost 3 bases, with 14 bases between them. The CDR3 sequence is 15 residues long. The germline gives CDR1 SGDLS, CDR2 YYNGEE. The CDR3 is CASSVSGTREETQYF. In DNA form, the CDR3 reads TGTGCCAGCAGCGTCTCCGGGACTCGAGAAGAGACCCAGTACTTC.

V usage is TRBV11-2 and J usage is TRBJ1-6; D is perhaps TRBD1 (5 bases). V was clipped by 1 base and J by 8 bases, with 12 bases between them. Germline V CDR1 and CDR2: SGHAT, FQNNGV. CDR3 length: 15 amino acids. CDR3 residues: CASSLGKGLDSPLHF. The CDR3 nucleotides read TGTGCCAGCAGCTTAGGAAAGGGGTTGGATTCACCCCTCCACTTT.

The chain has TRBV9 and TRBJ2-3; D gene ambiguous. V shed 2 bases and J shed 0 bases, with 10 bases lying between them. The germline gives CDR1 SGDLS, CDR2 YYNGEE. The CDR3 covers 15 residues. As DNA, the CDR3 is TGTGCCAGCAGCGTTGGGCATAGTAGCACAGATACGCAGTATTTT. Translation gives CASSVGHSSTDTQYF.

The gene calls are TRBV10-3 and TRBJ2-7, with D perhaps matching TRBD2 (5 bases). Germline V lookup: CDR1 ENHRY, CDR2 SYGVKD. Trimming shortened V by 4 bases and J by 2 bases, and 12 bases separated the two germline ends. CDR3 length: 14 amino acids. The CDR3 protein is CAISGTALTYEQYF. The CDR3, as DNA: TGTGCCATCAGTGGGACTGCCTTGACCTACGAGCAGTACTTC.

This clone was counted a single time. This sequence joins TRBV6-5 and TRBJ1-2, with D unresolved. The CDR3 length is 12 residues. Trimming removed 4 bases at V and 3 bases at J, with 6 bases between. Per germline, CDR1 MNHEY and CDR2 SVGAGI. The CDR3 nucleotides read TGTGCCAGCAGTTCGTCGGACTATGGCTACACCTTC. Translation: CASSSSDYGYTF.

This clone came up once. V is TRBV10-2 and J is TRBJ1-6, with 8 bases that match TRBD1. Losses at the gene ends were 4 bases for V and 7 bases for J; bases not matched to a gene: 3. The CDR3 has 14 residues. CDR1 and CDR2 from the germline V gene are WSHSY and SAAADI. CDR3 in amino acids: CASSATGGNSPLHF. CDR3 DNA: TGCGCCAGCAGTGCAACAGGGGGGAATTCACCCCTCCACTTT.